Each of the 18 T cell receptor beta chains below was sequenced from the same sample in a study of blood T cell repertoires in COVID-19. TCRdb's copy holds only in-frame clones and misses some; the assay was immunoSEQ multiplex PCR. The sample contains about 160,000 clones, approximately 90% of which appear only once. The source material was peripheral blood. The receptor source for this set is a man younger than 35 with acute or convalescent COVID-19.

This chain connects TRBV6-4 to TRBJ1-1, with a tentative D call TRBD1 (5 bases). The CDR3 covers 13 residues. Germline CDR1 MRHNA, CDR2 SNTAGT. Trimming took off 6 bases at V and 5 bases at J, with 13 bases between the two ends. CDR3 DNA sequence: TGTGCCAGCAGGGCAGGGAGGGAAACTGAAGCTTTCTTT. It is translated as CASRAGRETEAFF.

The chain links TRBV6-1 to TRBJ1-1; 7 bases are shared with TRBD1. Germline CDR1 is MNHNS and CDR2 is SASEGT. The CDR3 extends over 14 amino acids. J gave up 4 bases and V 3 bases, and 5 bases lay outside the gene matches. This CDR3 reads CASSDRQGGTEAFF. The CDR3 bases are TGTGCCAGCAGTGACAGACAGGGCGGCACTGAAGCTTTCTTT.

The J gene is TRBJ1-1, the V gene TRBV18; D perhaps matches TRBD1 (5 bases). The V gene's germline CDR1 is KGHSH and CDR2 LQKENI. This CDR3 has 14 residues. The V gene lost 3 bases and the J gene lost 1 base, with 9 bases spanning the gap. CDR3 in DNA: TGTGCCAGCTCACCTACCAGGGAGAACACTGAAGCTTTCTTT. Encoded protein: CASSPTRENTEAFF. Filled out from reference TRBV18 and TRBJ1-1, the complete variable domain reads NAGVMQNPRHLVRRRGQEARLRCSPMKGHSHVYWYRQLPEEGLKFMVYLQKENIIDESGMPKERFSAEFPKEGPSILRIQQVVRGDSAAYFCASSPTRENTEAFFGQGTRLTVV.

The chain combines TRBV6-5 with TRBJ1-6; possibly TRBD1 for D (5 bases). V dropped 6 bases and J dropped 10 bases, with 10 bases sitting between them. Germline V gene sequence: CDR1 MNHEY, CDR2 SVGAGI. The CDR3 is 12 amino acids. As DNA, the CDR3 is TGTGCCAGCAGGATGGGGGGGTCACCCCTCCACTTT. This encodes CASRMGGSPLHF.

The chain combines TRBV5-5 with TRBJ2-7; no firm D call. V lost 3 bases and J 2 bases, leaving 6 bases between the germline ends. CDR1 is SGHKS, CDR2 YYEKEE, per germline (reference sequence). This CDR3 is built from 12 residues. DNA of the CDR3: TGTGCCAGCAGCTCTTACACCTACGAGCAGTACTTC. This gives the protein CASSSYTYEQYF.

The rearrangement joins TRBV25-1 to TRBJ2-7; 7 bases map to TRBD2. V was pared by 7 bases and J by 1 base, with 1 base of the junction left unmatched. Germline V gives CDR1 MGHDK, CDR2 SYGVNS. CDR3 length: 12 amino acids. CDR3: CASMGLSYEQYF. CDR3 bases: TGTGCCAGCATGGGACTATCCTACGAGCAGTACTTC.

The V call is TRBV6-4, the J call TRBJ2-1, with D perhaps TRBD2 (6 bases). The CDR3 extends over 13 amino acids. Per the germline V gene, CDR1 is MRHNA and CDR2 is SNTAGT. V was clipped by 4 bases and J by 9 bases, with 13 bases between them. The CDR3 here is CASSVSTSSEQFF. The CDR3 DNA reads as TGTGCCAGCAGTGTCTCGACTAGTAGTGAGCAGTTCTTC.

This clone was seen only once. This chain connects TRBV2 to TRBJ2-1, with 9 bases aligning to TRBD1. Germline V gene data show CDR1 as SNHLY and CDR2 as FYNNEI. The V and J ends lost 6 bases and 5 bases, in that order; junction bases with no gene match: 8. The CDR3 has 15 amino acids. CDR3 sequence: CASRGGTGWDNEQFF. DNA of the CDR3: TGTGCCAGCAGAGGGGGGACAGGGTGGGACAATGAGCAGTTCTTC.

This chain uses TRBV24-1 with TRBJ1-5; 7 bases align to TRBD1. Per the germline V gene, CDR1 is KGHDR and CDR2 is SFDVKD. The CDR3 sequence is 16 residues long. J gave up 4 bases and V 2 bases, and 7 bases lay outside the gene matches. The CDR3 DNA follows: TGTGCCACCAGTGATTCGTCAGGGGGTGGGAATCAGCCCCAGCATTTT. This gives the protein CATSDSSGGGNQPQHF.

This chain uses TRBV18 with TRBJ1-2; D gene ambiguous. Per germline, CDR1 KGHSH and CDR2 LQKENI. The CDR3 has 14 amino acids. Trimming took off 3 bases at V and 4 bases at J, with 12 bases between the two ends. The CDR3 nucleotides are TGTGCCAGCTCACCCCGTGACTCGGGCTATGGCTACACCTTC. Translation gives CASSPRDSGYGYTF.

The V gene is TRBV19, the J gene TRBJ1-5; the match to TRBD1 covers 8 bases. Trimming cost V 5 bases and J 2 bases; bases outside gene matches: 5. Germline V gene lookup returns CDR1 LNHDA and CDR2 SQIVND (reference sequence). The CDR3 loop spans 15 amino acids. This chain's CDR3 is CASSLQGGGNQPQHF. In nucleotides, the CDR3 is TGTGCCAGTAGTTTACAGGGGGGTGGCAATCAGCCCCAGCATTTT.

The V and J genes are TRBV5-4 and TRBJ1-1, with D unresolved. This CDR3 spans 17 amino acids. Germline V gives CDR1 SGHNT, CDR2 YYREEE (reference sequence). Between the trimmed V and J ends, which lost 4 bases and 0 bases, there was a span of 19 bases. CDR3 DNA sequence: TGTGCCAGCAGCCGGGGTCCGAGCACATCCATGAACACTGAAGCTTTCTTT. The encoded protein is CASSRGPSTSMNTEAFF.

This rearrangement joins TRBV19 to TRBJ1-2, with 9 bases lining up with TRBD1. CDR3 length: 15 amino acids. Germline CDR1 LNHDA, CDR2 SQIVND (reference sequence). Unmatched junction bases numbered 12, after V lost 5 bases and J lost 8 bases. The CDR3 sequence is CASSAAGQGPGGYTF. CDR3 nucleotide sequence: TGTGCCAGTAGTGCGGCTGGACAGGGGCCGGGAGGCTACACCTTC.

CDR3 protein: CSVGRDRYNEQFF. For the CDR3, the DNA is TGCAGCGTTGGGAGGGACAGATACAATGAGCAGTTCTTC. The chain has TRBV29-1 and TRBJ2-1; possibly TRBD1 for D (7 bases). Germline V CDR1 and CDR2: SQVTM, ANQGSEA. V was shortened by 4 bases and J by 4 bases, with 11 bases between the two germline ends. This CDR3 contains 13 residues.

This chain joins TRBV5-1 and TRBJ1-4, with 8 bases matching TRBD1. V trimming: 4 bases; J trimming: 4 bases; junction bases outside the gene matches: 15. The CDR3 runs 18 residues. Germline CDR1 reads SGHRS; CDR2 reads YFSETQ. This chain's CDR3 is CASSPRTVDRAINEKLFF. For the CDR3, the DNA is TGCGCCAGCAGCCCAAGGACCGTGGACAGGGCAATTAATGAAAAACTGTTTTTT.

This clone showed up just a few times. This chain connects TRBV5-1 to TRBJ1-5, with D maybe TRBD1 (6 bases). Germline loops: CDR1 SGHRS, CDR2 YFSETQ. V lost 2 bases, J lost 6 bases, and 12 bases lay in between. This CDR3 has 14 residues. CDR3 nucleotide sequence: TGCGCCAGCAGCTTCGGGCAGGGGACTCAGCCCCAGCATTTT. Its protein is CASSFGQGTQPQHF.

The chain couples TRBV29-1 to TRBJ2-2, with D possibly TRBD2 on 5 matching bases. Germline V gene sequence: CDR1 SQVTM, CDR2 ANQGSEA. V lost 3 bases to trimming and J lost 6 bases, with 8 bases between them. The CDR3 sequence is 12 residues long. CDR3 coding DNA: TGCAGCGTTGAGAGGGAAGCCGGGGAGCTGTTTTTT. Translation gives CSVEREAGELFF.

The V gene is TRBV11-2, the J gene TRBJ1-1; perhaps TRBD1 as D (6 bases). V was pared by 5 bases and J by 8 bases, with 15 bases between. CDR1 is SGHAT, CDR2 FQNNGV, per germline. This CDR3 is built from 13 residues. The CDR3 nucleotides are TGTGCCAGCAGCCCGGACAGTCTCTTGGAAGCTTTCTTT. Encoded protein: CASSPDSLLEAFF.